The present T cell receptor (beta chain) was sequenced within a study of identifying expanded T cells in peripheral blood. Study-level findings and limits: Differentially abundant clones: approximately 1.3 between replicates, 16.4 at approximately 13 days, approximately 19 at four. Across healthy donors, higher total template counts meant significantly greater roughly 2-week count variance.

Of note for this clone: The target antigen is unknown.

Sequencing used immunoSEQ multiplex PCR; TCRdb keeps in-frame clones, though not all of them. The sample includes some 100,000 clones, 88% seen only once; the top ten take around 5%. Germline CDR1 and CDR2: SGHTA and FQGTGA. The CDR3 has 13 amino acids. The V end lost 1 base, the J end lost 2 bases, and 3 bases lay between the germline ends. Healthy donors had no documented immune events, such as infections, while sampled. The receptor comes from a person between 18 and 70 years old in good health. Sequencing was done on a sample of blood. This chain uses TRBV7-3 with TRBJ1-5; D remains unclear. CDR3 in amino acids: CASSLRGNQPQHF. As DNA, the CDR3 is TGTGCCAGCAGCTTAAGAGGCAATCAGCCCCAGCATTTT.